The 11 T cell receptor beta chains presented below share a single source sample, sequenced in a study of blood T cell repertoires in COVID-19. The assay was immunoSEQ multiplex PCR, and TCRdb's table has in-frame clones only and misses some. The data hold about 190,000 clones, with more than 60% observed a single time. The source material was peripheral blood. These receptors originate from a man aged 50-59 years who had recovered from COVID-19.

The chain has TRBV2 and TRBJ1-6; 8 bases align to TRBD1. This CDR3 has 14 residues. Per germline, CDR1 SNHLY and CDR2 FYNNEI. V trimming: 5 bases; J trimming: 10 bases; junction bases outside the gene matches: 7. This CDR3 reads CASSSRGLGSPLHF. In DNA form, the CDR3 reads TGTGCCAGCAGTTCCAGGGGGCTTGGGTCACCCCTCCACTTT.

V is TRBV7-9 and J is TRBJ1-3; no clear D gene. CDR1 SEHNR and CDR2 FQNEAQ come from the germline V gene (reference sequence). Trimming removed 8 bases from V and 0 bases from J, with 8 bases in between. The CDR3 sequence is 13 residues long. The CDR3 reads CASRSGSGNTIYF. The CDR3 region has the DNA TGTGCCAGCCGGTCTGGCTCTGGAAACACCATATATTTT.

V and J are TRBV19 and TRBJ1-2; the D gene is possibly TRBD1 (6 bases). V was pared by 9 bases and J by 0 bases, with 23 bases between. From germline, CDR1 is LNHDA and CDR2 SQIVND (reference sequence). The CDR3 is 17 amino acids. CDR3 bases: TGTGCCAGCAACACTATAGACACAGGGCGAGCTAACTATGGCTACACCTTC. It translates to CASNTIDTGRANYGYTF.

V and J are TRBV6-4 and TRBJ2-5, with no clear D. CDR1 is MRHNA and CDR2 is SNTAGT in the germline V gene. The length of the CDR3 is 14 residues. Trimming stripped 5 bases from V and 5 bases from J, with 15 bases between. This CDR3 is CASSPLASSETQYF. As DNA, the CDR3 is TGTGCCAGCAGTCCCCTCGCGAGTTCGGAGACCCAGTACTTC.

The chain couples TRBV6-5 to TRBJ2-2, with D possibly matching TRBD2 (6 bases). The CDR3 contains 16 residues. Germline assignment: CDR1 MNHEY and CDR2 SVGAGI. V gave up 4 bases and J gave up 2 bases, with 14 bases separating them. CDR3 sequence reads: CASSFLLASNTGELFF. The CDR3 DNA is TGTGCCAGCAGTTTCCTACTAGCTTCCAACACCGGGGAGCTGTTTTTT.

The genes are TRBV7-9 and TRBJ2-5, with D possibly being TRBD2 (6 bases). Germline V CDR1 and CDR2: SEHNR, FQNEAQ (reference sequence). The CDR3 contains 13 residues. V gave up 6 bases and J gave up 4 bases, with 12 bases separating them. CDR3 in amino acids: CASRPRRAETQYF. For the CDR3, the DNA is TGTGCCAGCAGACCTCGGAGGGCAGAGACCCAGTACTTC.

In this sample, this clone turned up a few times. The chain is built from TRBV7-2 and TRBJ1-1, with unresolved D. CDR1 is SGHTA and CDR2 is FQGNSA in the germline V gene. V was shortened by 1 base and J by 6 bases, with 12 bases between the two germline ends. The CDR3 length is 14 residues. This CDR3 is CASSLDSSRAEAFF. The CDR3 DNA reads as TGTGCCAGCAGCTTAGACTCCTCGAGGGCTGAAGCTTTCTTT.

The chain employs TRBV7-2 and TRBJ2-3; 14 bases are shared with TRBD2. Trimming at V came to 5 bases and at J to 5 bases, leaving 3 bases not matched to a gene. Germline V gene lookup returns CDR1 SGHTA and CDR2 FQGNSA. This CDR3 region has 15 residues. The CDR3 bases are TGTGCCAGCAGCCCGGGACTAGCGGGGGAAGATACGCAGTATTTT. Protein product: CASSPGLAGEDTQYF.

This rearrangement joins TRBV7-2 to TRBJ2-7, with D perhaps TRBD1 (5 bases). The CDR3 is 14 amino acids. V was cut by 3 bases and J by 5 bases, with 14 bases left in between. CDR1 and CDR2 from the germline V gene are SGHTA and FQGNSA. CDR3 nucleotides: TGTGCCAGCAGCTTGAGATCAGGGATCCACGAGCAGTACTTC. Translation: CASSLRSGIHEQYF.

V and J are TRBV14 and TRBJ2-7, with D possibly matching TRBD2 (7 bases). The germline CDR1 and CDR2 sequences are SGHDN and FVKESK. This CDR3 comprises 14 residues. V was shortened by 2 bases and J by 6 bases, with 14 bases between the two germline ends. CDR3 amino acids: CASSQWGGGTEQYF. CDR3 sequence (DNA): TGTGCCAGCAGCCAATGGGGGGGCGGGACCGAGCAGTACTTC.

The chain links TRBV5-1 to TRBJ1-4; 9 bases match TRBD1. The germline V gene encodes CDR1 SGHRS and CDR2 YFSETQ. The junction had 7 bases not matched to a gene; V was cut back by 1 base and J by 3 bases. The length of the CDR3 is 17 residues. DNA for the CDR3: TGCGCCAGCAGCTTGCAGGGACAGGGAATATCTAATGAAAAACTGTTTTTT. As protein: CASSLQGQGISNEKLFF.